This record covers a single T cell receptor (beta chain). Sequencing used immunoSEQ multiplex PCR; TCRdb keeps in-frame clones, though not all of them. The data show 120,000 to 150,000 clones, with roughly 84% seen just once and 8.9% held by the top ten. This record belongs to a study of blood T cell repertoires in COVID-19. As for the study in general: Both acute and convalescent COVID-19 samples were obtained from the United States, Italy and Spain.

The V and J ends lost 5 bases and 7 bases, in that order; junction bases with no gene match: 9. The CDR3 runs 15 residues. Per the germline V gene, CDR1 is ENHRY and CDR2 is SYGVKD. This TCR came from a man aged 25 to 40 with COVID-19, enrolled during active disease. The sequencing sample was made of peripheral blood. The rearrangement links TRBV10-3 to TRBJ2-4; TRBD1 matches at 9 bases. The CDR3 region has the DNA TGTGCCATCAGTCGGGACAGGGTCGGGAGGAACATTCAGTACTTC. It codes for CAISRDRVGRNIQYF.